This T cell receptor (beta chain) was captured by sequencing in a study of shared clonotypes between healthy human individuals (dated by TCRdb to between 2020 and 2021). Regarding the research as a whole: The cohort comprised a couple of women and three men aged 18 to 49 years. Leukapheresis yielded between about 0.8 and 8.9 billion PBMCs per donor. For each donor, CD4 naive and CD4 memory were each run on three plates, CD8 naive on two plates, and CD8 memory on one plate. To increase sequencing depth and limit assay-specific biases, different laboratories used diverse techniques to prepare libraries and sequence TCR repertoires. To estimate repertoire size and how much clonotypes are shared between individuals, the study performed deep sequencing of blood TCR repertoires from a few healthy adults. The paper as a whole reports these results and caveats: Sampling was restricted to blood, and TCR repertoires in tissues likely differ from the TCR repertoires found in blood. Sharing across a few donors was observed for approximately 5% of naive CD4, under 4% of naive CD8, 2% to 2.5% of memory CD4, and over 0.3% of memory CD8 clonotypes. Pairwise subsampling led to the expectation that sequencing depth would affect the degree of clonotype sharing among donors. The small number of donors limited the genetic and exposure-history diversity represented. Naive subsets generally had larger estimated clonotype richness than memory subsets did. Even with the large sequencing depth, rarefaction of the sorted-subset datasets indicated that sequencing was incomplete. Compared with non-shared clonotypes, the clonotypes found in all four sorted-subset donors had higher generation probabilities.

For this clone: What antigen it recognizes has not been identified. Base qualities are missing; no much larger clone stands one base away.

Using the deep immunoSEQ assay, multiplex PCR amplified TCR CDR3 regions from genomic DNA. Extracted genomic DNA from each cell subset was distributed evenly across all wells of several immunoSEQ 96-well plates, and each plate was treated as a replicate. For sorted subsets, approximately 200 ng of genomic DNA, equivalent to some 30,000 T cell genomes, went into each replicate PCR. Purified libraries were measured with a Qubit 3.0 fluorometer, size-checked on a Bioanalyzer 2100, and measured again with the KAPA Library Quantification kit. Every immunoSEQ 96-well plate was sequenced on a dedicated single-read 150-cycle Illumina NextSeq 550 flow cell. The authors' analysis ran thus. Because the immunoSEQ output held only junctional sequences and lacked quality scores, the filtering could not match the filtering applied to full-length reads. To assign V/J genes and CDR3, sequences were annotated using PyIR, a Python wrapper for IgBLAST v1.9, with IMGT germline references. Reads were removed for weak V/J assignments (E-value above 1e-6), missing CDR3, stop codons, out-of-frame junctions, or ambiguous translated residues. V3J clonotypes were defined as sequences sharing the same inferred V gene, J gene, and CDR3 amino acid sequence. The percentage overlap between two repertoires was calculated by dividing the number of shared unique clonotypes by the size of the smaller repertoire. Richness of each repertoire was evaluated using RTK rarefaction, the Chao1 estimator, and Recon v2.1 estimates of unobserved clonotypes. Generation probabilities were computed with OLGA for all TCRbeta clonotypes obtained by the gDNA method from several donors. Here the immuneACCESS table is served through TCRdb, limited to in-frame sequences with V and J called. Missing clones are a known gap in these copies; in checked studies unresolved V genes cover under half, and the rest lacks a known reason. V and J calls and clone size are as listed in that table; D and trimming were resolved from the DNA. Across this sample there are roughly 590,000 clones, with 95% seen only once. 0.11% of the sample lies in the top ten.

For the CD8 naive samples, CD45RO-negative cells were positively selected for CCR7, yielding a CD45RA+CCR7+ population from which TemRA cells were excluded. Donors were healthy HIV-negative adults with no recently reported acute infections or vaccinations. Only Caucasian adults living in Nashville, Tennessee, USA were represented among the donors. After blood collection by leukapheresis, PBMCs were isolated using Ficoll-Histopaque density gradient centrifugation and then cryopreserved in the vapor phase of liquid nitrogen. Analytical flow cytometry was used to check the purity and quantity of every magnetically sorted T cell population. Each sorted fraction had its genomic DNA isolated and then quantified by UV absorbance on a Nanodrop 2000c. Compared with germline, V lacks 5 bases and J lacks 2 bases; bases without a gene match: 3. The CDR3 starts with the cysteine, ends with the phenylalanine, and has 15 residues. This entry keeps only the CDR3 DNA: 45 bases, framed from base 1. The germline V gene sets CDR1 to SGHAT and CDR2 to FQNNGV.

Sequencing was done on a sample of naive CD8+ T cells sorted from blood. The sample's cell subset or site label, in plain terms: CD45RA+CCR7+. The receptor's source is a woman in her twenties or thirties in good health. The rearrangement combines TRBV11-2 with TRBJ2-1, and 10 junctional nucleotides match TRBD2. The CDR3 region reads CASSASGRAYNEQFF. The DNA is TGTGCCAGCAGCGCCAGCGGGAGGGCCTACAATGAGCAGTTCTTC.